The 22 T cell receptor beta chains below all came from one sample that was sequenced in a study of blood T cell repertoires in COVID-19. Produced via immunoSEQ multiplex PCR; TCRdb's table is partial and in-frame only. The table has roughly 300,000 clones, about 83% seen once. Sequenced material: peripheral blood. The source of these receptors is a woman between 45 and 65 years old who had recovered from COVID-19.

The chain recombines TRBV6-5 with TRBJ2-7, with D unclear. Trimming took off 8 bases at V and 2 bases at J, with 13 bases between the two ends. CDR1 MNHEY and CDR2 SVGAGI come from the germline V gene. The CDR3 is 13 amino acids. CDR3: CASLRPGTYEQYF. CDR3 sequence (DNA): TGTGCCAGCCTAAGACCAGGAACCTACGAGCAGTACTTC.

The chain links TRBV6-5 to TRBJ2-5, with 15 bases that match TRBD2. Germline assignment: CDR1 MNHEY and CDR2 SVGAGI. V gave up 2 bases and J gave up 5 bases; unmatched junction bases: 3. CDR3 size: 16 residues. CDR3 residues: CASSYRTSGGAETQYF. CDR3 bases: TGTGCCAGCAGTTACCGGACTAGCGGGGGGGCGGAGACCCAGTACTTC.

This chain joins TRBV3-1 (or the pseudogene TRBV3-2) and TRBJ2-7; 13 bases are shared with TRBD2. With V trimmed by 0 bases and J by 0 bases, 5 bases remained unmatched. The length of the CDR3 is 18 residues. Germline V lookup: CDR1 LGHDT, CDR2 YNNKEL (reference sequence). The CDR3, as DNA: TGTGCCAGCAGCCAAGAGACTAGCGGGGGGCCAAGCTCCTACGAGCAGTACTTC. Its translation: CASSQETSGGPSSYEQYF.

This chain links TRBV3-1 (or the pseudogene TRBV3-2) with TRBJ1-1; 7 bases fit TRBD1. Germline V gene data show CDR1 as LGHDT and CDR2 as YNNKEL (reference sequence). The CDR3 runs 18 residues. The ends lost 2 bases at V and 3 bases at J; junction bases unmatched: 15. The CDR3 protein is CASSQPTTRQGDDTEAFF. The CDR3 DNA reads TGTGCCAGCAGCCAACCAACTACAAGACAGGGAGATGACACTGAAGCTTTCTTT.

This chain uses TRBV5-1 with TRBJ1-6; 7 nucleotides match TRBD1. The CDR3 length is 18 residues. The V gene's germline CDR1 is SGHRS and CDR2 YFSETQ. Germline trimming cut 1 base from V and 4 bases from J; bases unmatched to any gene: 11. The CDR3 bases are TGCGCCAGCAGCTTGACTACCGGGACAGAGAATTATAATTCACCCCTCCACTTT. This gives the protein CASSLTTGTENYNSPLHF.

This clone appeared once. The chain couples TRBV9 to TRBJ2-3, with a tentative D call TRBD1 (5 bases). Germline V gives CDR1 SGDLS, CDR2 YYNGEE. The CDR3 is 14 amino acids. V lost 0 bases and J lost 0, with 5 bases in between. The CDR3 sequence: CASSVEGSTDTQYF. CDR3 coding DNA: TGTGCCAGCAGCGTAGAGGGGAGCACAGATACGCAGTATTTT.

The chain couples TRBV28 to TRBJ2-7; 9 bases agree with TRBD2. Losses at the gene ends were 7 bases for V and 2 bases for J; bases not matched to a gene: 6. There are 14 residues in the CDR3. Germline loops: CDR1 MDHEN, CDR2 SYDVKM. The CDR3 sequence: CASTGTSRTYEQYF. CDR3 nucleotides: TGTGCCAGCACGGGGACTAGCAGAACCTACGAGCAGTACTTC. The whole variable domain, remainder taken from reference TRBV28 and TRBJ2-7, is DVKVTQSSRYLVKRTGEKVFLECVQDMDHENMFWYRQDPGLGLRLIYFSYDVKMKEKGDIPEGYSVSREKKERFSLILESASTNQTSMYLCASTGTSRTYEQYFGPGTRLTVT.

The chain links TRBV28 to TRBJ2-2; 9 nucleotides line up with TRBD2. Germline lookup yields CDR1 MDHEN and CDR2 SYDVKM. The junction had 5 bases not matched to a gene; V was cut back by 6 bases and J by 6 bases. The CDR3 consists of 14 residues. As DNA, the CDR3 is TGTGCCAGCAGAATTAGCGGGAGCGCCGGGGAGCTGTTTTTT. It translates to CASRISGSAGELFF.

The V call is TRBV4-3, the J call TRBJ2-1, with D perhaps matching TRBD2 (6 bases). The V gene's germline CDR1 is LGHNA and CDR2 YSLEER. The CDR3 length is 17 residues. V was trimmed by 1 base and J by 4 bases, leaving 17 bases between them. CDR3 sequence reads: CASSQARSGGVYNEQFF. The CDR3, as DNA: TGCGCCAGCAGCCAAGCTCGGTCAGGCGGGGTTTACAATGAGCAGTTCTTC.

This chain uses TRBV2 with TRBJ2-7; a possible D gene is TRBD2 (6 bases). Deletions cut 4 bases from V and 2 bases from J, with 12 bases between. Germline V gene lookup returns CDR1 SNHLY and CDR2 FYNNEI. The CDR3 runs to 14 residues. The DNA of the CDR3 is TGTGCCAGCAGTGTGGAGGGACTTGCCTACGAGCAGTACTTC. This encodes CASSVEGLAYEQYF.

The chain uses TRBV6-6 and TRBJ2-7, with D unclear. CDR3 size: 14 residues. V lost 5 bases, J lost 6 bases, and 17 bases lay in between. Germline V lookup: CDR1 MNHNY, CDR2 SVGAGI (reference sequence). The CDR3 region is CASSTQTLASEQYF. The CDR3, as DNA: TGTGCCAGCAGTACCCAGACTTTGGCCTCCGAGCAGTACTTC.

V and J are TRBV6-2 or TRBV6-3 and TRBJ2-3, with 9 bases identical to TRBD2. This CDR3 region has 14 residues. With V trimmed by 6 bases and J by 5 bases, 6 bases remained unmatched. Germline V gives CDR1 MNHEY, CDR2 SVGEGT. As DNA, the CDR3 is TGTGCCAGCAGCCGCGGGAGGGAGGTAGATACGCAGTATTTT. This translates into CASSRGREVDTQYF.

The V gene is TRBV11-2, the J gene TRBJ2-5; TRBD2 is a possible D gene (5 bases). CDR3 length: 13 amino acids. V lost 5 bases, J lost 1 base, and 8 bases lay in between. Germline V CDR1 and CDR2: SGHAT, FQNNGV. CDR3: CASSRTFQETQYF. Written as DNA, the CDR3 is TGTGCCAGCAGCCGGACTTTCCAAGAGACCCAGTACTTC. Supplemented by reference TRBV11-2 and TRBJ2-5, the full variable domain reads EAGVAQSPRYKIIEKRQSVAFWCNPISGHATLYWYQQILGQGPKLLIQFQNNGVVDDSQLPKDRFSAERLKGVDSTLKIQPAKLEDSAVYLCASSRTFQETQYFGPGTRLLVL.

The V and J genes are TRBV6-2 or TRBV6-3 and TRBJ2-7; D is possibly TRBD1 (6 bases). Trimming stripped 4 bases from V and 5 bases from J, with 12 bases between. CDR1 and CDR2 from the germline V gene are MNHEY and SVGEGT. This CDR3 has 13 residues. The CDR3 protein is CASSSNRAHEQYF. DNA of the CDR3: TGTGCCAGCAGTTCAAACAGGGCCCACGAGCAGTACTTC.

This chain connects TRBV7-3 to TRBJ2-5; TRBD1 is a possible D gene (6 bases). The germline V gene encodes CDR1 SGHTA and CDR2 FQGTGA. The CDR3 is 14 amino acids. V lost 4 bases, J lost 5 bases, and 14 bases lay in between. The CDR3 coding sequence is TGTGCCAGCAGCTCCACAGGGAGTTCGGAGACCCAGTACTTC. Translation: CASSSTGSSETQYF.

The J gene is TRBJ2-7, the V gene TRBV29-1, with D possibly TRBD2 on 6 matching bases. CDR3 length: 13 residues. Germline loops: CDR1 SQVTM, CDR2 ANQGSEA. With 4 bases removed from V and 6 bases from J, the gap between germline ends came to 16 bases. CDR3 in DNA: TGCAGCGTTGGCGGAGGGTCTTGGACCGAGCAGTACTTC. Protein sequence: CSVGGGSWTEQYF.

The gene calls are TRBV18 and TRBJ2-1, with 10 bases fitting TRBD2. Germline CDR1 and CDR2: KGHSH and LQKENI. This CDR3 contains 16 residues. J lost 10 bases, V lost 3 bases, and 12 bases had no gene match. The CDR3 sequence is CASSPIAGGTGFEQFF. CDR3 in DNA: TGTGCCAGCTCACCCATAGCGGGAGGTACAGGATTCGAGCAGTTCTTC.

CDR3 DNA: TGTGCCAGCAGCCTGATCTGGGGGGCCGGGGAGCTGTTTTTT. Translated, it gives CASSLIWGAGELFF. The chain joins TRBV6-5 to TRBJ2-2; possible D gene TRBD2, 6 bases. Per germline, CDR1 MNHEY and CDR2 SVGAGI. Between the trimmed V and J ends, which lost 6 bases and 6 bases, there was a span of 14 bases. The CDR3 is 14 residues long.

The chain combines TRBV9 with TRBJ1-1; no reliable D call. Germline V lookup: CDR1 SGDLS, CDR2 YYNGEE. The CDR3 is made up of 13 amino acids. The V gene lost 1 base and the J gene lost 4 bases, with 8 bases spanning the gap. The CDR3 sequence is CASSVTGFTEAFF. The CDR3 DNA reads TGTGCCAGCAGCGTAACGGGGTTCACTGAAGCTTTCTTT.

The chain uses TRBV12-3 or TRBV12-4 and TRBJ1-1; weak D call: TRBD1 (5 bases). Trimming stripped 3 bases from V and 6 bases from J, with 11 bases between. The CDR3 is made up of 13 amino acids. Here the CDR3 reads CASSFWQGPEAFF. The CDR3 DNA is TGTGCCAGCAGTTTCTGGCAGGGCCCTGAAGCTTTCTTT.

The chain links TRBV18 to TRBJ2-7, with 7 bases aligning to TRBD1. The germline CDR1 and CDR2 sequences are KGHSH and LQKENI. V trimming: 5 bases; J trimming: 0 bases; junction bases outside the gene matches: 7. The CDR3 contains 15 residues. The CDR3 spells CASSDREWTSYEQYF. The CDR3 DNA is TGTGCCAGCTCAGACAGGGAGTGGACCTCCTACGAGCAGTACTTC.

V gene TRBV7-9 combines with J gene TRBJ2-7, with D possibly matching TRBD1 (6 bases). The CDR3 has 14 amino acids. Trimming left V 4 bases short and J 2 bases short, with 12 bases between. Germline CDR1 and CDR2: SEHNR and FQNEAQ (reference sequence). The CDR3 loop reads CASSSVGAAYEQYF. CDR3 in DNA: TGTGCCAGCAGCTCTGTGGGGGCAGCCTACGAGCAGTACTTC.